The source of this T cell receptor (beta chain) is a study of T cells in Graves' hyperthyroidism and ophthalmopathy. TCR beta CDR3 sequences were amplified from RNA transcripts. The primer set for the first-round RT-PCR of the TCR CDR3 was HTBI. TCRdb re-analysed the multiplex PCR reads in MiXCR, keeping a single row per CDR3 protein. Among approximately 530,000 distinct CDR3 sequences listed, just under 20% were seen once. Germline CDR1 SEHNR, CDR2 FQNEAQ (reference sequence). V lost 2 bases to trimming and J lost 1 base, with 9 bases between them. The CDR3 loop spans 14 amino acids. The receptor comes from a man between 40 and 49 years old with Graves' ophthalmopathy. Sequenced input: blood. This sequence joins TRBV7-9 and TRBJ2-7; no firm D call. CDR3 sequence (DNA): TGTGCCAGCAGCTTACTAGACGGTTCCTACGAGCAGTACTTC. Translating it yields CASSLLDGSYEQYF. Together with reference TRBV7-9 and TRBJ2-7, the CDR3 gives the full variable domain: DTGVSQNPRHKITKRGQNVTFRCDPISEHNRLYWYRQTLGQGPEFLTYFQNEAQLEKSRLLSDRFSAERPKGSFSTLEIQRTEQGDSAMYLCASSLLDGSYEQYFGPGTRLTVT.